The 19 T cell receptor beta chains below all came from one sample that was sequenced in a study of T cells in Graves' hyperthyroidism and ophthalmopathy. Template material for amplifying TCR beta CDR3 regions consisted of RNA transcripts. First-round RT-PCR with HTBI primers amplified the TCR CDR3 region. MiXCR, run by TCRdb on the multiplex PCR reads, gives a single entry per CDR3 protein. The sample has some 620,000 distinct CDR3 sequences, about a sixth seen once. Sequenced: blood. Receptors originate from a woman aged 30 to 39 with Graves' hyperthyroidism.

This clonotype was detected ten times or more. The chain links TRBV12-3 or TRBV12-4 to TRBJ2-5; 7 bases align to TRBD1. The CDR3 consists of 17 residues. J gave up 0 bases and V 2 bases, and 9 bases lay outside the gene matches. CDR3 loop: CASSLRFGTDYQETQYF. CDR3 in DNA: TGTGCCAGCAGTTTACGATTCGGGACAGATTACCAAGAGACCCAGTACTTC.

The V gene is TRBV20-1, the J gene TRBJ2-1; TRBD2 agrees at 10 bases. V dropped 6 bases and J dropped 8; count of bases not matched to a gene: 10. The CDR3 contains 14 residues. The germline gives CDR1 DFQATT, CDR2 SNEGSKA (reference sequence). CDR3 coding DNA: TGCAGTGCGGGCCTAGCGGGAGCTGTCTATGAGCAGTTCTTC. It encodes CSAGLAGAVYEQFF.

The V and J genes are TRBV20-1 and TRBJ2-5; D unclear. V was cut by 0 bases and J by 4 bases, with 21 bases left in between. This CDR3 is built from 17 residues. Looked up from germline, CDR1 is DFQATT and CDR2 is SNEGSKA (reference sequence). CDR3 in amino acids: CSARDSLRVRVRETQYF. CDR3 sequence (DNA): TGCAGTGCTAGAGACTCTTTAAGGGTGAGAGTTAGAGAGACCCAGTACTTC.

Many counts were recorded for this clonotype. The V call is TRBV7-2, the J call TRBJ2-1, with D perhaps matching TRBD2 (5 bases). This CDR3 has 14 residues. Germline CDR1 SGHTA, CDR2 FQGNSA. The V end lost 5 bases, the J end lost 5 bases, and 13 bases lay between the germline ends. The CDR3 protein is CASSVGRGDNEQFF. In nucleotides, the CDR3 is TGTGCCAGCAGCGTAGGTCGGGGTGACAATGAGCAGTTCTTC.

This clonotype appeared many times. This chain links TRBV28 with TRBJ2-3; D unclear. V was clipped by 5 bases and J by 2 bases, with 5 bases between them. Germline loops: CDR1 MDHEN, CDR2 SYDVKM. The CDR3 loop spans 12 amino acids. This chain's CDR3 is CASSMTTDTQYF. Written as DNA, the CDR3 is TGTGCCAGCAGTATGACCACAGATACGCAGTATTTT.

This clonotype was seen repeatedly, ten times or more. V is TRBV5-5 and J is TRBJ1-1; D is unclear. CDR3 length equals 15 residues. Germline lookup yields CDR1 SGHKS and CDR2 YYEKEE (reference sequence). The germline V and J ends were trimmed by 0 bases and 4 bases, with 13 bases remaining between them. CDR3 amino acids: CASSLVLGVGTEAFF. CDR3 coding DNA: TGTGCCAGCAGCTTGGTGCTGGGAGTGGGCACTGAAGCTTTCTTT.

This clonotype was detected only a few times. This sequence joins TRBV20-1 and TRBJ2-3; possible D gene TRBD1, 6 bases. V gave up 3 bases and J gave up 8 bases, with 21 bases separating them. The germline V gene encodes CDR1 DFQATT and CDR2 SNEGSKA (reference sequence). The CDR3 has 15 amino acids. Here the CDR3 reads CSARRTGTNVRTQYF. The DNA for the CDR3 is TGCAGTGCTAGGCGGACCGGGACAAACGTGCGTACGCAGTATTTT.

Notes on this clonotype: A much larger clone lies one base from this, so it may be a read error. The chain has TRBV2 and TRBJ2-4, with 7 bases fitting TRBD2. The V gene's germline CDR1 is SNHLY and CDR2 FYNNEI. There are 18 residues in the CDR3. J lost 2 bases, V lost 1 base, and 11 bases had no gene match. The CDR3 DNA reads TGTGCCAGCAGTGAAGAGGTAGCGGGCCACCTAACCAAAAACATTCAGTACTTC. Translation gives CASSEEVAGHLTKNIQYF.

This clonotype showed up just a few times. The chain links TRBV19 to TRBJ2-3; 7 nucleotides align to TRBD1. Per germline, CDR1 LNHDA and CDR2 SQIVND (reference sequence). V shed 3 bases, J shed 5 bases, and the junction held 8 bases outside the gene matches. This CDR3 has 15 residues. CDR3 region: CASSIQGAGGDTQYF. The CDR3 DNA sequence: TGTGCCAGTAGTATTCAGGGAGCAGGGGGAGATACGCAGTATTTT.

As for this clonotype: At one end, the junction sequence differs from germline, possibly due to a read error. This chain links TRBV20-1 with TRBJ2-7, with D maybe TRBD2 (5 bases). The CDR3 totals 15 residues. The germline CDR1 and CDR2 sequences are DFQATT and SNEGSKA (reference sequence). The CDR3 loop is CSAGEAGGIDYEQYF. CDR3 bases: TGCAGTGCTGGAGAAGCAGGAGGTATTGACTACGAGCAGTACTTC.

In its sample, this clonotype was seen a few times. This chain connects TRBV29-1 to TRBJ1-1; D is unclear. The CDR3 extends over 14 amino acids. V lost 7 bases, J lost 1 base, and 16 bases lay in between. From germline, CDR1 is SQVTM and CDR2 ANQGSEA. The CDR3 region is CSASKGRWNTEAFF. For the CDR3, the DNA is TGCAGCGCCTCCAAAGGACGTTGGAACACTGAAGCTTTCTTT. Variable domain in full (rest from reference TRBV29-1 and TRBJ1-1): SAVISQKPSRDICQRGTSLTIQCQVDSQVTMMFWYRQQPGQSLTLIATANQGSEATYESGFVIDKFPISRPNLTFSTLTVSNMSPEDSSIYLCSASKGRWNTEAFFGQGTRLTVV.

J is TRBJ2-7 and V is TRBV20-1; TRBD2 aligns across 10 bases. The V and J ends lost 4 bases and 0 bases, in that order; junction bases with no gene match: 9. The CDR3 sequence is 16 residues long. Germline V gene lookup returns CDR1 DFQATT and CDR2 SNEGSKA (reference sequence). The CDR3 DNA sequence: TGCAGTGCTATGTACCCCGGGACTAGCGCCTCCTACGAGCAGTACTTC. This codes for CSAMYPGTSASYEQYF.

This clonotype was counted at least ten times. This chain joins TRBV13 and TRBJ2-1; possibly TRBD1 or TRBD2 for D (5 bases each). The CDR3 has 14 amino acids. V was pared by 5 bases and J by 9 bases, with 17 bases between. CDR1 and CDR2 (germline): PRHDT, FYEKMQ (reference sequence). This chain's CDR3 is CASSHRDPNSEQFF. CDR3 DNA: TGTGCCAGCAGCCACCGGGACCCCAATAGTGAGCAGTTCTTC.

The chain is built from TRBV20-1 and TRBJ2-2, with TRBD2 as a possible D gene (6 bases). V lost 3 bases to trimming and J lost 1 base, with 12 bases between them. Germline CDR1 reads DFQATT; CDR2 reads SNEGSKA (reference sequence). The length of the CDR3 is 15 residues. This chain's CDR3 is CSAREGRRNTGELFF. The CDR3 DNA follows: TGCAGTGCTAGGGAGGGGAGGAGGAACACCGGGGAGCTGTTTTTT.

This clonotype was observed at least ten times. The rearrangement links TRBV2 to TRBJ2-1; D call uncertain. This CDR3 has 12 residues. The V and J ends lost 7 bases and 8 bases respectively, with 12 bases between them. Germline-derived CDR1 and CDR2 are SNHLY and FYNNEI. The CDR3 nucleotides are TGTGCCAGCACCCCCGTTCAGTATGAGCAGTTCTTC. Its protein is CASTPVQYEQFF. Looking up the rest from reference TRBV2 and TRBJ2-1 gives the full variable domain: EPEVTQTPSHQVTQMGQEVILRCVPISNHLYFYWYRQILGQKVEFLVSFYNNEISEKSEIFDDQFSVERPDGSNFTLKIRSTKLEDSAMYFCASTPVQYEQFFGPGTRLTVL.

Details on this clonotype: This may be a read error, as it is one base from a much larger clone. The CDR3 loop is CNVRGGNGYEQYF. The CDR3 DNA is TGCAACGTTCGAGGCGGGAATGGCTACGAGCAGTACTTC. The chain combines TRBV29-1 with TRBJ2-7, with a tentative D call TRBD2 (6 bases). This CDR3 is 13 amino acids long. The V gene's germline CDR1 is SQVTM and CDR2 ANQGSEA.

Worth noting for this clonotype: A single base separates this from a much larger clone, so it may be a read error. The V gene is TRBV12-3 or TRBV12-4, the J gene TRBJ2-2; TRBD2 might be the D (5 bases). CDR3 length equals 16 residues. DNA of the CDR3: TGTGCCAGCAGTCGAGACCAGGCCGGAAACACCGGGGAGCTGCTTTTT. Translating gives CASSRDQAGNTGELLF.

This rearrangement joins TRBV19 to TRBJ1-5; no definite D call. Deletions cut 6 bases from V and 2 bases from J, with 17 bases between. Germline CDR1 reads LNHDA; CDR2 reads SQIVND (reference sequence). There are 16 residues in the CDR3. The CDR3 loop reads CASRNLRGFGNQPQHF. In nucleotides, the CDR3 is TGTGCCAGTAGAAACCTCCGGGGATTCGGCAATCAGCCCCAGCATTTT.

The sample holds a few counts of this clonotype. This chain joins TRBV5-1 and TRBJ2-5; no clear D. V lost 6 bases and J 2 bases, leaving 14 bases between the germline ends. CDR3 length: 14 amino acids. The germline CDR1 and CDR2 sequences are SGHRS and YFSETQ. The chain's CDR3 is CASKVGDPQETQYF. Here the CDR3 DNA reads TGCGCCAGCAAAGTAGGCGATCCACAAGAGACCCAGTACTTC.